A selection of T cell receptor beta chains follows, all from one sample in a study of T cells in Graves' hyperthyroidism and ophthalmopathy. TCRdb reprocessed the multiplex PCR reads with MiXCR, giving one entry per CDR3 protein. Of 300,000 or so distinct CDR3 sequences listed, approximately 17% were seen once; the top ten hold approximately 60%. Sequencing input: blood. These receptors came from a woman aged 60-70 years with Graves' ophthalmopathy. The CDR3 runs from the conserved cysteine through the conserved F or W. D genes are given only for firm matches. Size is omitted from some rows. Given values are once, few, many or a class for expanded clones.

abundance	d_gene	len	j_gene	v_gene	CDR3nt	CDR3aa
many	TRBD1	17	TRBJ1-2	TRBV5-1	TGCGCCAGCAGCTTGGGGGGAACGACCGGGACAGGGTATGGCTACACCTTC	CASSLGGTTGTGYGYTF
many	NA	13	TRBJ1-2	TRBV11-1	TGTGCCAGCAGCCTGTTGGCTAACTATGGCTACACCTTC	CASSLLANYGYTF
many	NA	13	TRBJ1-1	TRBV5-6	TGTGCCAGCAGCTTGATAACGAGTACTGAAGCTTTCTTT	CASSLITSTEAFF
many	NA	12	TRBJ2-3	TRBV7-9	TGTGCCAGCAGCCCCCAGACAGATACGCAGTATTTT	CASSPQTDTQYF
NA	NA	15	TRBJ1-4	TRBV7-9	TGTGCCAGCAGCTTCGGACGCCTAAATGATGAAAAACTGTTTTTT	CASSFGRLNDEKLFF
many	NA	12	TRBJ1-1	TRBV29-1	TGCAGCGTGAGGGACATTAACACTGAAGCTTTCTTT	CSVRDINTEAFF
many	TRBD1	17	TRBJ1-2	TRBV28	TGTGCCAGCAGTTCTAGTGACGGACAGGGGGCTAGGAGGGGCTACACCTTC	CASSSSDGQGARRGYTF
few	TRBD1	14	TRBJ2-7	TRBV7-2	TGTGCCAGCAGCCAGGGACAGGGGGATCGCGAGCAGTACTTC	CASSQGQGDREQYF
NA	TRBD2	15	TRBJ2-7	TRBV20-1	TGCAGTGCTAGAGATGGGGGTAGCGGGAGTATCGAGCAGTACTTC	CSARDGGSGSIEQYF
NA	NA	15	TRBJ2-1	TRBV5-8	TGTGCCAGCAGTAGGTACGGGGGCCCCTACAATGAGCAGTTCTTC	CASSRYGGPYNEQFF
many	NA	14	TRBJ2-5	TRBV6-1	TGTGCCAGCAGCCCAGACGTGGGCCGGGAGACCCAGTACTTC	CASSPDVGRETQYF
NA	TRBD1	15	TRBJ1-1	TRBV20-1	TGCAGTGCTAGAGATCCCCAGGGGGCTAACACTGAAGCTTTCTTT	CSARDPQGANTEAFF
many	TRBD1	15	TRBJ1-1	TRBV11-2	TGTGCCAGCAGCTCCCAGGGGGGGGTGAACACTGAAGCTTTCTTT	CASSSQGGVNTEAFF
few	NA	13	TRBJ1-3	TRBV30	TGTGCCTGGAACAGGGTTTCTGGAAACACCATATATTTT	CAWNRVSGNTIYF
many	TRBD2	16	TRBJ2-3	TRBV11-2	TGTGCCAGCAGCCTACTAGCGGGATATCGCACAGATACGCAGTATTTT	CASSLLAGYRTDTQYF
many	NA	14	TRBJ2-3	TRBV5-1	TGCGCCAGCAGCTTGGAGGCCTTCACAGATACGCAGTATTTT	CASSLEAFTDTQYF
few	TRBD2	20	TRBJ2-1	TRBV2	TGTGCCAGCTCACAAAAGGGACTAGCGGGAACGAAAAGCTCCTACAATGAGCAGTTCTTC	CASSQKGLAGTKSSYNEQFF
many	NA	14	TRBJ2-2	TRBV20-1	TGCAGTGCTAGAGGGGGCGCGGGTGCCGGGGAGCTGTTTTTT	CSARGGAGAGELFF
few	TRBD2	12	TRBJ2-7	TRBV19	TGTGCCACGACTAGCGGGAGTTACGAGCAGTACTTC	CATTSGSYEQYF
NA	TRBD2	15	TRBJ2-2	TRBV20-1	TGCAGTGCTAGAGTAGCGGGGCGGGGTACCGGGGAGCTGGTTTTT	CSARVAGRGTGELVF
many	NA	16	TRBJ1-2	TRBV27	TGTGCCAGCAGGGGAGACAGGACACCGCCTAACTATGGCTACACCTTC	CASRGDRTPPNYGYTF
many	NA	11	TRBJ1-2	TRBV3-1	TGTGCCAGCAGTGGAAGCTATGGCTACACCTTC	CASSGSYGYTF
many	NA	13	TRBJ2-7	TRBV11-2	TGTGCCAGCAGCTTTCCCAGTACCTACGAGCAGTACTTC	CASSFPSTYEQYF
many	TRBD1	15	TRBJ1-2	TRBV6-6	TGTGCCAGCAGTTACGCCTGGGACAGATTTAATGGCTACACCTTC	CASSYAWDRFNGYTF
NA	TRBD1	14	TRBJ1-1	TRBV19	TGTGCCAGTAGTGATACAGGGGTGGGTTATGAAGCTTTCTTT	CASSDTGVGYEAFF
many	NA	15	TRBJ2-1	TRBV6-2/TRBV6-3	TGTGCCAGCAGTTGGCGAGGGCCCTCCTACAATGAGCAGTTCTTC	CASSWRGPSYNEQFF
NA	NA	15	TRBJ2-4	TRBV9	TGTGCCAGCAGCGTAGCCCCAGCAGCCCAAAACATTCAGTACTTC	CASSVAPAAQNIQYF
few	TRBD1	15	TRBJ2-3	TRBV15	TGTGCCACCAGCAGAGTGGGACAGACCACAGATACGCAGTATTTT	CATSRVGQTTDTQYF
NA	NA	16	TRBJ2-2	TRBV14	TGTGCCAGCAGCCAAGCCTGGCGGAGGAACACCGGGGAGCTGTTTTTT	CASSQAWRRNTGELFF
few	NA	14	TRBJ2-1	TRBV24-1	TGTGCCACCAGTGATTTGCAGGACTACAATGAGCAGTTCTTC	CATSDLQDYNEQFF
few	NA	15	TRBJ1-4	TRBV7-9	TGTGCCAGCAGCTCCGACCGGGATAGGGGTGAAAAACTGTTTTTT	CASSSDRDRGEKLFF
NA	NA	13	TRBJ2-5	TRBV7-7	TGTGCTAGCAGCTTAGACGGGGGAGGGACCCAGTACTTC	CASSLDGGGTQYF
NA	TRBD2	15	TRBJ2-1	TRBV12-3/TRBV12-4	TGTGCCAGCAGCCCGGCGGGGGGGCCGGGCAATGAGCAGTTCTTC	CASSPAGGPGNEQFF
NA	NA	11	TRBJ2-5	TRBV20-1	TGCAGTGCTAGAATGACGGACCAGGGGCACTTC	CSARMTDQGHF
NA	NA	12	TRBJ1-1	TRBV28	TGTGCCAGCAACTACGGGAACACTGAAGCTTTCTTT	CASNYGNTEAFF
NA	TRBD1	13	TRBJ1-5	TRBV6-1	TGTGCCAGCACCCTCCGGACAGGCCAGCCCCAGCATTTT	CASTLRTGQPQHF
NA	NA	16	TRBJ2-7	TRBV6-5	TGTGCCAGCAGTTACTCGAGGGGGTTGGGCTCCTACGAGCAGTACTTC	CASSYSRGLGSYEQYF
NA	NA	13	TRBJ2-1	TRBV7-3	TGTGTCAGCAGCTCCGACCGACTCAATGAGCAGTTCTTC	CVSSSDRLNEQFF
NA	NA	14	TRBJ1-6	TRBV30	TGTGCCTGGAGGGGAAGTTCCTATAATTCACCCCTCCACTTT	CAWRGSSYNSPLHF
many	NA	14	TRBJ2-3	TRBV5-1	TGCGCCAGCAGCTTGGGAGCGATTGCAGATACGCAGTATTTT	CASSLGAIADTQYF
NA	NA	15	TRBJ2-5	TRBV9	TGTGCCAGCAGCGTAGGTCTAGGGCGGGGAGAGACCCAGTACTTC	CASSVGLGRGETQYF
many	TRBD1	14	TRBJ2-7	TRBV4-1	TGCGCCAGCAGCCAACAGACAGGGAACTACGAGCAGTACTTC	CASSQQTGNYEQYF
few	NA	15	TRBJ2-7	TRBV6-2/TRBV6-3	TGTGCCAGCAGTTACAGGGCGGGGGCGACCTACGAGCAGTACTTC	CASSYRAGATYEQYF
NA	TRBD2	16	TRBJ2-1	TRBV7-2	TGTGCCAGCAGCTTTCGGGGGGAAACATCCTACAATGAGCAGTTCTTC	CASSFRGETSYNEQFF
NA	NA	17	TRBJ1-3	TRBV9	TGTGCCAGCAGCGTAGGGCGGGCAGATCGTCCTGGAAACACCATATATTTT	CASSVGRADRPGNTIYF
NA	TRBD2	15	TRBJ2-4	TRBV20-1	TGCAGTGCAGAGCGGGGGGACTGGGCCAAAAACATTCAGTACTTC	CSAERGDWAKNIQYF
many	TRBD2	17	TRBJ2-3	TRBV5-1	TGCGCCAGCAGTACTGCTTTGGGGGGGGGAAGCACAGATACGCAGTATTTT	CASSTALGGGSTDTQYF
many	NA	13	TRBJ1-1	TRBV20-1	TGCAGTGGGCTCTCGAGGGGGATCACTGAAGCTTTCTTT	CSGLSRGITEAFF
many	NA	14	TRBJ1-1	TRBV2	TGTGCCAGCAGTGAAAGTGGGGGATGGACTGAAGCTTTCTTT	CASSESGGWTEAFF
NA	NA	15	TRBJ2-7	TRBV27	TGTGCCAGTTCCAATATCCGGGACGGCGGTGGCGAGCAGTACTTC	CASSNIRDGGGEQYF
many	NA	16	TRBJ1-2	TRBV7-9	TGTGCCAGCAGCTTACCACGGGGAGACAGTCTATATGGCTACACCTTC	CASSLPRGDSLYGYTF
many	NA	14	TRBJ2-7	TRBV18	TGTGCCAGCTCACCAATACAGACTTCATACGAGCAGTACTTC	CASSPIQTSYEQYF
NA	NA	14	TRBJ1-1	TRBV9	TGTGCCAGCAGCGTAGAGGGCCGAGCCACTGAAGCTTTCTTT	CASSVEGRATEAFF
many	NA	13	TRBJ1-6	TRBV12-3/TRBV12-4	TGTGCCAGCAGTTTAGTTGGGGGGTCACCCCTCCACTTT	CASSLVGGSPLHF
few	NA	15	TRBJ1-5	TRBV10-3	TGTGCCATCAGTGAAGGCAGGGGTAGCAATCAGCCCCAGCATTTT	CAISEGRGSNQPQHF